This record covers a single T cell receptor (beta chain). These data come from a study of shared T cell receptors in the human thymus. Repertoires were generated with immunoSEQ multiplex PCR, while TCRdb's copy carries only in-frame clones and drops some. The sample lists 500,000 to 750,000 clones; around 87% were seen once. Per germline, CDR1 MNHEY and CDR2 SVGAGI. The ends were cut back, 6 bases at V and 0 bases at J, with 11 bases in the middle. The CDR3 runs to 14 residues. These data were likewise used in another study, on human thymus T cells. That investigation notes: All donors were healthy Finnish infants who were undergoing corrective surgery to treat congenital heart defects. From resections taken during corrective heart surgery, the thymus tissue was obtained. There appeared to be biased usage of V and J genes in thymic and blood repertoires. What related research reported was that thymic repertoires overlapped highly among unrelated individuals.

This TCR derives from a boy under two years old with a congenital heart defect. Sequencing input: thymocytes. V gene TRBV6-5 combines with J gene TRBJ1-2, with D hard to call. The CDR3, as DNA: TGTGCCAGCAGCGCCTTCGGAGCTAACTATGGCTACACCTTC. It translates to CASSAFGANYGYTF.